The clone carrying this T cell receptor (beta chain) was picked up one time. Clones were read by immunoSEQ multiplex PCR, and TCRdb kept only the in-frame ones, dropping some. This table holds 300,000 to 400,000 clones, roughly 70% found once. CDR1 and CDR2 (germline): SGHRS, YFSETQ. CDR3 length: 18 amino acids. Trimming took 0 bases from V and 3 from J; bases not matched to a gene: 10. The data stem from a study of cytotoxic CD8 clonotypes in ibrutinib-treated CLL. The origin of this receptor is a human donor with chronic lymphocytic leukemia. The chain is built from TRBV5-1 and TRBJ2-2; 8 nucleotides agree with TRBD2. Sequencing used PBMCs, obtained after 36 months of ibrutinib treatment. CDR3 nucleotide sequence: TGCGCCAGCAGCTTGGCCGTTCCTAGCGGGCAATACACCGGGGAGCTGTTTTTT. Residues: CASSLAVPSGQYTGELFF.